Listed below are T cell receptor beta chains from one sample, sequenced in a study of blood T cells in healthy people across ages. TCRdb independently ran MiXCR on the 5' RACE reads; one entry per CDR3 protein. The sample carries about 720,000 distinct CDR3 sequences, about 20% recorded once. The sample was blood. Receptors were obtained from a man between 65 and 85 years old in good health. The CDR3 runs from the conserved cysteine through the conserved F or W. The D gene is left open where the match is weak. Some rows mark clone size as missing; the rest say once, few, many or name a class of expanded clone.

>TRBV29-1|TRBJ2-3|few|TRBD2
TGCAGCGGACGGACTAGCGGGAGAGGGACGCAGTATTTT
CSGRTSGRGTQYF
>TRBV2|TRBJ1-5|few|NA
TGTGCCAGCAGTGAAGTAACCAACAATACGCCCCAGCATTTT
CASSEVTNNTPQHF
>TRBV19|TRBJ1-1|NA|TRBD1
TGTGCCAGTAGTCAACGGACAGGCCCCAGGACTGAAGCTTTCTTT
CASSQRTGPRTEAFF
>TRBV7-9|TRBJ1-4|NA|NA
TGTGCCAGCAGCTTCCCAGGGGCAAATGAAAAACTGTTTTTT
CASSFPGANEKLFF
>TRBV6-5|TRBJ2-1|once|TRBD2
TGTGCCAGCAGTTACTCAGGGACTAGCGGGATATCGCTACGAAATGAGCAGTTCTTC
CASSYSGTSGISLRNEQFF
>TRBV18|TRBJ2-2|NA|NA
TGTGCCAGCCCACCAAAGGAGAACACCGGGGAGCTGTTTTTT
CASPPKENTGELFF
>TRBV7-2|TRBJ1-2|NA|NA
TGTGCCAGCAGCTTAGCAGTGGATGGCTATGGCTACACCTTC
CASSLAVDGYGYTF
>TRBV3-1|TRBJ2-5|NA|NA
TGTGCCAGCAGCCAAGACAGGGTGCGAGAGACCCAGTACTTC
CASSQDRVRETQYF
>TRBV28|TRBJ2-4|NA|NA
TGTGCCAGCAGAGCACCCGATGTACTAGCCAAAAACATTCAGTACTTC
CASRAPDVLAKNIQYF
>TRBV12-3/TRBV12-4|TRBJ2-1|NA|TRBD2
TGTGCCAGCAGCATCGCAGGGGGACTAGCGGGGATCAATGAGCAGTTCTTC
CASSIAGGLAGINEQFF
>TRBV5-5|TRBJ2-3|few|NA
TGTGCCAGCAGCTTGGGGGCAACTTCTAGCACAGATACGCAGTATTTT
CASSLGATSSTDTQYF
>TRBV20-1|TRBJ2-5|many|NA
TGCAGTGCTAGAGATGGGGGGTCGACGGAGACCCAGTACTTC
CSARDGGSTETQYF
>TRBV6-5|TRBJ1-3|few|NA
TGTGCCAGCACCTCAGGAGGAGCTGGAAACACCATATATTTT
CASTSGGAGNTIYF
>TRBV6-1|TRBJ2-1|NA|TRBD2
TGTGCCAGCGGGGGGGAACTCAATGAGCAGTTCTTC
CASGGELNEQFF
>TRBV10-3|TRBJ1-2|NA|NA
TGTGCCATCAGTGAGTGGGACACCTATGGCTACACCTTC
CAISEWDTYGYTF
>TRBV29-1|TRBJ1-1|NA|NA
TGCAGCGTTATGACTGGGAACACTGAAGCTTTCTTT
CSVMTGNTEAFF
>TRBV19|TRBJ1-2|NA|NA
TGTGCCAGTAGTATAGGGGGTTGGTCGAACTATGGCTACACCTTC
CASSIGGWSNYGYTF
>TRBV4-3|TRBJ2-3|many|NA
TGCGCCAGCAGCCAAGATGGGAGATCAGATACGCAGTATTTT
CASSQDGRSDTQYF
>TRBV25-1|TRBJ2-3|few|TRBD1
TGTGCCAGCAGTGGACAGGGGATCCCAGATACGCAGTATTTT
CASSGQGIPDTQYF
>TRBV3-1|TRBJ1-2|few|NA
TGTGCCAGCAGCCAAGAAGTAGATCCGGCCTATGGCTACACCTTC
CASSQEVDPAYGYTF
>TRBV6-5|TRBJ1-1|NA|NA
TGTGCCAGCAGTTACACCCGGGGGAACACTGAAGCTTTCTTT
CASSYTRGNTEAFF
>TRBV20-1|TRBJ1-5|few|TRBD1
TGCAGTGCCAAAACCGGACAGGGTGGCAATCAGCCCCAGCATTTT
CSAKTGQGGNQPQHF
>TRBV12-3/TRBV12-4|TRBJ1-4|NA|NA
TGTGCCAGCAGAAAGACCCTGGGAAATGAAAAACTGTTTTTT
CASRKTLGNEKLFF
>TRBV6-2/TRBV6-3|TRBJ1-2|NA|TRBD1
TGTGCCAGCAGTTACGGACAGGCCGGCTATGGCTACACCTTC
CASSYGQAGYGYTF
>TRBV27|TRBJ1-6|few|NA
TGTGCCAGCAGTTTATTACAGGGCCTTAATTCACCCCTCCACTTT
CASSLLQGLNSPLHF
>TRBV10-3|TRBJ1-5|few|NA
TGTGCCATCAGTGAGACAGAGAATAGGCCCCAGCATTTT
CAISETENRPQHF
>TRBV5-5|TRBJ2-5|few|TRBD1
TGTGCCAGCAGCTTGTTAACAGGGGTAGAGACCCAGTACTTC
CASSLLTGVETQYF
>TRBV9|TRBJ2-5|NA|TRBD2
TGTGCCAGCAGCGTGACTAGCGAGCAAGAGACCCAGTACTTC
CASSVTSEQETQYF
>TRBV5-1|TRBJ2-7|few|NA
TGCGCCAGCAGCTGGACCTCGACTAGTTACGAGCAGTACTTC
CASSWTSTSYEQYF
>TRBV12-3/TRBV12-4|TRBJ2-1|NA|TRBD2
TGTGCCAGTGACCCCGCGGGGGGGGTGGGGTACAATGAGCAGTTCTTC
CASDPAGGVGYNEQFF
>TRBV11-2|TRBJ1-2|NA|NA
TGTGCCAGCCGTCAGAGCGCCGCGTATGGCTACACCTTC
CASRQSAAYGYTF
>TRBV19|TRBJ1-2|few|NA
TGTGCCACAAAAGAAGGGGGAGTGGCTAACTATGGCTACACCTTC
CATKEGGVANYGYTF